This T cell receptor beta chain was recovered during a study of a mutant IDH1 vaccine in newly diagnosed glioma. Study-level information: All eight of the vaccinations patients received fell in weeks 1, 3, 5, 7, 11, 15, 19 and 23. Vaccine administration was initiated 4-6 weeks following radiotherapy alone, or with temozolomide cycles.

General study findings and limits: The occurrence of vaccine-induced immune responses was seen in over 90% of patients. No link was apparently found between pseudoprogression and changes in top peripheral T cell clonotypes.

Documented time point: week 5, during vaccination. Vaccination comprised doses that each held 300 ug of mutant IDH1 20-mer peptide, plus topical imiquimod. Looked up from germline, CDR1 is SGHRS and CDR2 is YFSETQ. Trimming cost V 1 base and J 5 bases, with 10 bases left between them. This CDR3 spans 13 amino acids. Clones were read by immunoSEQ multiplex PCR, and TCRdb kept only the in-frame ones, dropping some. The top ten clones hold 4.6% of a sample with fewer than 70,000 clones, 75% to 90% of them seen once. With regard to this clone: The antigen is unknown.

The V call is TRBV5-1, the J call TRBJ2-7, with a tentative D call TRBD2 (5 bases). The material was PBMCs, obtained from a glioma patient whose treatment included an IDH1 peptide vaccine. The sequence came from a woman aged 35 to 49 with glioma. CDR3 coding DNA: TGCGCCAGCAGCTTGCATGAGGGAGACGAGCAGTACTTC. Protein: CASSLHEGDEQYF.